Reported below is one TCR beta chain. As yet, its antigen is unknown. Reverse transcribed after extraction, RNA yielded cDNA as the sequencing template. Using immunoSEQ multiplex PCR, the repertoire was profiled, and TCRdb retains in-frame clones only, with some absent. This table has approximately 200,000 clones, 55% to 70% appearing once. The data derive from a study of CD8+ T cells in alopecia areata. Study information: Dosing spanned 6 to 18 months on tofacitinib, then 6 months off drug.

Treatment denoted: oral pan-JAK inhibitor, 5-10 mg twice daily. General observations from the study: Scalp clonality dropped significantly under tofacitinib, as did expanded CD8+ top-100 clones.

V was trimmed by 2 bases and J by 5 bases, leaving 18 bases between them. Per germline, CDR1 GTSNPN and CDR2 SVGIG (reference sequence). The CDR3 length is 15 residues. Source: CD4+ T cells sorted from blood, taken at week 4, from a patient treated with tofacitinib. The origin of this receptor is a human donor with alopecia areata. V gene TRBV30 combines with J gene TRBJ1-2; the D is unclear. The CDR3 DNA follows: TGTGCCTGGAGTCCCACGTTAGCCGTTTGGTATGGCTACACCTTC. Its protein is CAWSPTLAVWYGYTF.